A single sample gave rise to the 5 T cell receptor beta chains below, sequenced in a study of T cells in localized non-small cell lung cancer. The method was immunoSEQ multiplex PCR; TCRdb's version includes in-frame clones alone and lacks a portion of them. Of 8,500 to 13,000 clones listed, over 65% are singletons. The sequencing used peripheral blood, collected before any cancer treatment. These TCRs come from a male donor aged 60 or over with stage I lung adenocarcinoma.

The chain links TRBV5-1 to TRBJ1-4, with TRBD1 matching 9 bases. J lost 8 bases, V lost 4 bases, and 6 bases had no gene match. The CDR3 runs to 14 residues. Germline CDR1 and CDR2: SGHRS and YFSETQ. This CDR3 reads CASSRDRVYEKLFF. The CDR3 DNA sequence: TGCGCCAGCAGCAGGGACAGGGTTTACGAAAAACTGTTTTTT.

V usage is TRBV4-1 and J usage is TRBJ2-1; 11 positions match TRBD2. The ends lost 4 bases at V and 4 bases at J; junction bases unmatched: 6. The CDR3 has 16 amino acids. The V gene's germline CDR1 is MGHRA and CDR2 YSYEKL. The CDR3 DNA follows: TGCGCCAGCAGCCTTTTAGCGGGGGGGGATTACAATGAGCAGTTCTTC. It encodes CASSLLAGGDYNEQFF.

This chain connects TRBV27 to TRBJ1-1; no firm D call. CDR3 length: 13 amino acids. The V gene's germline CDR1 is MNHEY and CDR2 SMNVEV (reference sequence). Trimming cost V 5 bases and J 5 bases, with 12 bases left between them. The CDR3: CASSPSLGTEAFF. The CDR3 nucleotides are TGTGCCAGCAGTCCCTCGCTGGGAACTGAAGCTTTCTTT.

The chain has TRBV9 and TRBJ1-3; tentatively, D is TRBD1 (5 bases). Germline V gene lookup returns CDR1 SGDLS and CDR2 YYNGEE. This CDR3 spans 17 amino acids. Trimming stripped 0 bases from V and 4 bases from J, with 17 bases between. CDR3 sequence (DNA): TGTGCCAGCAGCGTAGCGGGGGGAACCAGAGGGGGAAACACCATATATTTT. Amino acids: CASSVAGGTRGGNTIYF.

This sequence joins TRBV4-1 and TRBJ2-3; 12 nucleotides align to TRBD2. CDR3 length equals 15 residues. The V and J ends lost 2 bases and 4 bases, in that order; junction bases with no gene match: 1. Germline V gene data show CDR1 as MGHRA and CDR2 as YSYEKL. The CDR3 is CASSQPSGGADTQYF. The CDR3 DNA follows: TGCGCCAGCAGCCAACCTAGCGGGGGGGCAGATACGCAGTATTTT.